Sequencing of this T cell receptor beta chain was carried out in a study of a mutant IDH1 vaccine in newly diagnosed glioma. Study information: The start of vaccination came 4-6 weeks after radiotherapy alone, or with temozolomide cycles. Patients were pretreated with radiotherapy, temozolomide, or both, mostly both.

The CDR3 extends over 20 amino acids. With 1 base clipped from V and 1 base from J, the junction kept 17 bases outside the gene matches. The protocol was immunoSEQ multiplex PCR, while the TCRdb copy is restricted to in-frame clones and leaves out a portion. The table lists about 62,000 clones, roughly 87% of them singletons. Comment on this clone: Antigen unknown.

Documented time point: week 47, end of study. In every dose of vaccine, 300 ug of mutant IDH1 20-mer peptide was given alongside topical imiquimod. The specimen comprised PBMCs, sampled from a glioma patient whose treatment included an IDH1 peptide vaccine. The rearrangement links TRBV23-1 to TRBJ1-1, with 8 bases identical to TRBD1. TRBV23-1 is an ORF for which the function is uncertain. This TCR came from a man aged 25 to 40 with glioma. The CDR3 bases are TGCGCCAGCAGTCAATGCCTCTTGCGGTATGCAGGACAGGGGAACACTGAAGCTTTCTTT. Translation: CASSQCLLRYAGQGNTEAFF.